Listed below are T cell receptor beta chains from one sample, sequenced in a study of tumor-infiltrating lymphocytes in oesophageal squamous cell carcinoma. TCRdb reprocessed the reads via MiXCR and lists one record per CDR3 protein. This table has more than 9,500 distinct CDR3 sequences, over 50% appearing once. The sequencing sample was made of blood. The receptors derive from a female donor with esophageal squamous cell carcinoma. Both conserved end residues are part of each CDR3. Fields, in order: CDR3 protein, CDR3 DNA, D gene, J gene, V gene, clone size. A D gene is named only where the DNA matches it firmly. The size of a clone is reported for some rows only, either as once, few or many, or as a class for expanded clones.

CDR3: CSARDGRTSGRLYEQYF
DNA: TGCAGTGCTAGAGATGGGCGGACTAGCGGGAGGCTGTACGAGCAGTACTTC
D: TRBD2
J: TRBJ2-7
V: TRBV20-1
size: -

CDR3: CASAPDSGGGNNEQFF
DNA: TGTGCCAGCGCCCCGGATAGCGGGGGGGGAAACAATGAGCAGTTCTTC
D: TRBD2
J: TRBJ2-1
V: TRBV7-6
size: few

CDR3: CASSQQGRGSQETQYF
DNA: TGTGCCAGCAGCCAACAGGGGCGGGGGTCCCAAGAGACCCAGTACTTC
D: -
J: TRBJ2-5
V: TRBV7-3
size: once

CDR3: CASSPQGIEAFF
DNA: TGTGCCAGCAGCCCACAGGGCATTGAAGCTTTCTTT
D: -
J: TRBJ1-1
V: TRBV12-3/TRBV12-4
size: -

CDR3: CASSWAGAVDTQYF
DNA: TGTGCCAGCAGTTGGGCGGGAGCGGTAGATACGCAGTATTTT
D: TRBD2
J: TRBJ2-3
V: TRBV28
size: -

CDR3: CASRRTSGQGDQEQYF
DNA: TGTGCCAGCAGAAGGACTAGCGGCCAAGGGGACCAGGAGCAGTACTTC
D: TRBD2
J: TRBJ2-7
V: TRBV12-3/TRBV12-4
size: -

CDR3: CASSFSGGNNEQFF
DNA: TGTGCCAGCAGCTTCTCGGGGGGAAACAATGAGCAGTTCTTC
D: TRBD2
J: TRBJ2-1
V: TRBV7-2
size: -

CDR3: CASSPDRGEETQYF
DNA: TGTGCCAGCAGCCCGGACAGGGGGGAAGAGACCCAGTACTTC
D: TRBD1
J: TRBJ2-5
V: TRBV7-2
size: -

CDR3: CASSQDRGVREAFF
DNA: TGTGCCAGCAGCCAAGACAGGGGCGTTCGTGAAGCTTTCTTC
D: TRBD1
J: TRBJ2-4
V: TRBV7-2
size: -

CDR3: CASSRWDRPSYEQFF
DNA: TGTGCCAGCAGCAGATGGGACAGGCCCTCCTACGAGCAGTTCTTC
D: TRBD1
J: TRBJ2-1
V: TRBV7-2
size: -

CDR3: CASSPRTWQNTEAFF
DNA: TGTGCCAGCAGCCCTAGGACCTGGCAGAACACTGAAGCTTTCTTT
D: -
J: TRBJ1-1
V: TRBV7-2
size: once

CDR3: CASSSGLAQETQYF
DNA: TGCGCCAGCAGTTCGGGACTAGCTCAAGAGACCCAGTACTTC
D: TRBD2
J: TRBJ2-5
V: TRBV10-1
size: -

CDR3: CASSHRESPEAFF
DNA: TGTGCCAGCAGCCACAGGGAATCTCCTGAAGCTTTCTTT
D: -
J: TRBJ1-1
V: TRBV7-9
size: -

CDR3: CASSIDRVDTGELFF
DNA: TGTGCCAGTAGTATAGACAGGGTAGACACCGGGGAGCTGTTTTTT
D: -
J: TRBJ2-2
V: TRBV19
size: many

CDR3: CAGSFVVDALADEQYF
DNA: TGCGCCGGCAGCTTCGTGGTGGATGCCTTAGCGGATGAGCAGTACTTC
D: -
J: TRBJ2-7
V: TRBV5-1
size: -

CDR3: CASSQGPYRNNEQFF
DNA: TGCGCCAGCAGCCAAGGGCCTTACCGAAACAATGAGCAGTTCTTC
D: -
J: TRBJ2-1
V: TRBV4-3
size: -

CDR3: CASSPRGPTDRYF
DNA: TGTGCCAGCAGTCCCAGGGGACCTACCGACCGGTACTTC
D: -
J: TRBJ2-7
V: TRBV7-8
size: few

CDR3: CASSSLAGPSNEQFF
DNA: TGTGCCAGCAGCTCACTAGCGGGACCTTCCAATGAGCAGTTCTTC
D: TRBD2
J: TRBJ2-1
V: TRBV11-2
size: -

CDR3: CASSRDTRTPEAFF
DNA: TGTGCCAGCAGCCGGGACACCCGGACGCCAGAAGCTTTCTTT
D: -
J: TRBJ1-1
V: TRBV7-2
size: -

CDR3: CASSGGGPGSYNEQFF
DNA: TGTGCCAGCTCTGGGGGCGGCCCCGGCTCCTACAATGAGCAGTTCTTC
D: -
J: TRBJ2-1
V: TRBV6-8
size: -

CDR3: CASGSGQGNEKLFF
DNA: TGTGCTAGTGGTTCGGGACAGGGTAATGAAAAACTGTTTTTT
D: TRBD1
J: TRBJ1-4
V: TRBV12-5
size: -

CDR3: CASIGGTSYEQYF
DNA: TGTGCCAGCATCGGCGGGACCTCCTACGAGCAGTACTTC
D: -
J: TRBJ2-7
V: TRBV7-9
size: -

CDR3: CASSYVRDLRDTQYF
DNA: TGTGCCAGCAGTTACGTCCGGGACTTGAGGGATACGCAGTATTTT
D: -
J: TRBJ2-3
V: TRBV6-2/TRBV6-3
size: -

CDR3: CASTPGQQISTDTQYF
DNA: TGTGCCAGCACCCCTGGGCAGCAAATAAGCACAGATACGCAGTATTTT
D: -
J: TRBJ2-3
V: TRBV28
size: -

CDR3: CAISETAYEQYF
DNA: TGTGCCATCAGTGAGACAGCGTACGAGCAGTACTTC
D: -
J: TRBJ2-7
V: TRBV10-3
size: -

CDR3: CASSLRALGGANSGSYEQYF
DNA: TGTGCCAGCAGCTTACGTGCCCTCGGGGGGGCGAACTCCGGGTCCTACGAGCAGTACTTC
D: TRBD2
J: TRBJ2-7
V: TRBV7-2
size: many

CDR3: CASSYRGTGKTKNIQYF
DNA: TGTGCCAGCAGTTACAGAGGGACAGGGAAGACCAAAAACATTCAGTACTTC
D: TRBD1
J: TRBJ2-4
V: TRBV6-5
size: -

CDR3: CASSESRTATYNEQFF
DNA: TGCGCCAGCAGTGAGTCGAGGACGGCGACCTACAATGAGCAGTTCTTC
D: -
J: TRBJ2-1
V: TRBV10-1
size: -

CDR3: CASSYRTNTDTQYF
DNA: TGTGCCAGCAGCTACAGGACTAACACAGATACGCAGTATTTT
D: -
J: TRBJ2-3
V: TRBV7-2
size: -

CDR3: CASSFYGLGSYNEQFF
DNA: TGTGCCAGCAGTTTCTATGGTCTGGGCTCCTACAATGAGCAGTTCTTC
D: -
J: TRBJ2-1
V: TRBV28
size: -

CDR3: CASSPRDRGRVGEKLFF
DNA: TGTGCCAGCAGCCCCCGGGACAGGGGGCGAGTCGGGGAAAAACTGTTTTTT
D: TRBD1
J: TRBJ1-4
V: TRBV7-2
size: few

CDR3: CASGRGYTF
DNA: TGTGCCAGTGGACGTGGCTACACCTTC
D: -
J: TRBJ1-2
V: TRBV19
size: -

CDR3: CASSEAVKIYYNEQFF
DNA: TGCGCCAGCAGTGAGGCCGTTAAGATATATTACAATGAGCAGTTCTTC
D: -
J: TRBJ2-1
V: TRBV10-1
size: -

CDR3: CASSDSGTAYEQYF
DNA: TGCGCCAGCAGTGACAGCGGGACCGCCTACGAGCAGTACTTC
D: TRBD2
J: TRBJ2-7
V: TRBV10-2
size: -

CDR3: CASSLVINEQFF
DNA: TGTGCCAGCAGCTTAGTAATTAATGAGCAGTTCTTC
D: -
J: TRBJ2-1
V: TRBV7-2
size: -

CDR3: CASSLSSGIYGYTF
DNA: TGTGCCAGCAGCTTATCTAGCGGCATCTATGGCTACACCTTC
D: -
J: TRBJ1-2
V: TRBV11-2
size: -

CDR3: CASSQRPSDTQYF
DNA: TGTGCCAGCAGCCAAAGACCATCAGATACGCAGTATTTT
D: -
J: TRBJ2-3
V: TRBV7-3
size: many

CDR3: CASSYSINTEAFF
DNA: TGTGCCAGCAGTTACTCGATCAACACTGAAGCTTTCTTT
D: -
J: TRBJ1-1
V: TRBV6-5
size: once

CDR3: CSARDVARLTDTQYF
DNA: TGCAGTGCTAGAGATGTTGCGCGATTGACAGATACGCAGTATTTT
D: -
J: TRBJ2-3
V: TRBV20-1
size: -

CDR3: CASSSNRGLGNEQFF
DNA: TGTGCCAGCAGCTCAAACAGGGGGCTGGGCAATGAGCAGTTCTTC
D: TRBD1
J: TRBJ2-1
V: TRBV7-2
size: few

CDR3: CASSSSSHQSADTQYF
DNA: TGTGCCAGCAGCTCCTCTAGTCATCAGAGCGCAGATACGCAGTATTTT
D: -
J: TRBJ2-3
V: TRBV5-3
size: -

CDR3: CASSLSRGTGELFF
DNA: TGTGCCAGCAGCTTATCTCGAGGAACCGGGGAGCTGTTTTTT
D: -
J: TRBJ2-2
V: TRBV7-3
size: -

CDR3: CASSLSGQSTNTGELFF
DNA: TGTGCCAGCAGCTTGTCCGGACAGAGTACGAACACCGGGGAGCTGTTTTTT
D: -
J: TRBJ2-2
V: TRBV7-8
size: -

CDR3: CASSFLGQGTYEQYF
DNA: TGTGCCAGCAGCTTTCTTGGACAGGGGACCTACGAGCAGTACTTC
D: TRBD1
J: TRBJ2-7
V: TRBV7-2
size: -

CDR3: CASSRVGPQVHEQFF
DNA: TGTGCCAGCAGCCGGGTTGGGCCCCAGGTCCATGAGCAGTTCTTC
D: -
J: TRBJ2-1
V: TRBV7-6
size: many

CDR3: CASNGAGNNEQFF
DNA: TGTGCCAGCAATGGAGCGGGGAATAATGAGCAGTTCTTC
D: TRBD2
J: TRBJ2-1
V: TRBV28
size: -

CDR3: CASSLDPSSYNEQFF
DNA: TGTGCCAGCAGCTTGGACCCGAGCTCCTACAATGAGCAGTTCTTC
D: -
J: TRBJ2-1
V: TRBV5-3
size: -

CDR3: CASSLGGTQETQYF
DNA: TGTGCCAGCAGTTTAGGTGGGACCCAAGAGACCCAGTACTTC
D: -
J: TRBJ2-5
V: TRBV12-3/TRBV12-4
size: -

CDR3: CASSFNHNEQFF
DNA: TGTGCCAGCAGCTTTAATCACAATGAGCAGTTCTTC
D: -
J: TRBJ2-1
V: TRBV7-6
size: -

CDR3: CASSYGTHEGIQYF
DNA: TGTGCCAGCAGCTACGGGACTCACGAGGGCATTCAGTACTTC
D: -
J: TRBJ2-4
V: TRBV7-6
size: few

CDR3: CASSFVRRREEQFF
DNA: -
D: -
J: TRBJ2-1
V: TRBV12-3/TRBV12-4
size: -

CDR3: CASRTSQAQPQHF
DNA: TGTGCCAGCAGAACCTCACAGGCCCAGCCCCAGCATTTT
D: -
J: TRBJ1-5
V: TRBV6-9
size: -

CDR3: CASSFRDAYYEQYF
DNA: TGTGCCAGCAGTTTCCGGGACGCTTACTACGAGCAGTACTTC
D: -
J: TRBJ2-7
V: TRBV28
size: -

CDR3: CASSSQGGETQYF
DNA: TGTGCCAGCAGCTCACAGGGAGGAGAGACCCAGTACTTC
D: -
J: TRBJ2-5
V: TRBV7-3
size: -

CDR3: CASSLTGGPYEQYF
DNA: TGCGCCAGCAGCCTTACAGGGGGCCCCTACGAGCAGTACTTC
D: TRBD1
J: TRBJ2-7
V: TRBV10-2
size: few

CDR3: CASSLGSGSGLYNEQFF
DNA: TGTGCCAGCAGCTTAGGTAGCGGGAGCGGCCTCTACAATGAGCAGTTCTTC
D: TRBD2
J: TRBJ2-1
V: TRBV7-2
size: -

CDR3: CASSLNPGTAYEQYF
DNA: TGTGCCAGCAGCCTGAATCCCGGGACAGCCTACGAGCAGTACTTC
D: TRBD1
J: TRBJ2-7
V: TRBV7-3
size: many

CDR3: CASSPSVVPDTQYF
DNA: TGTGCCAGCAGCCCTAGTGTAGTCCCAGATACGCAGTATTTT
D: -
J: TRBJ2-3
V: TRBV7-2
size: -